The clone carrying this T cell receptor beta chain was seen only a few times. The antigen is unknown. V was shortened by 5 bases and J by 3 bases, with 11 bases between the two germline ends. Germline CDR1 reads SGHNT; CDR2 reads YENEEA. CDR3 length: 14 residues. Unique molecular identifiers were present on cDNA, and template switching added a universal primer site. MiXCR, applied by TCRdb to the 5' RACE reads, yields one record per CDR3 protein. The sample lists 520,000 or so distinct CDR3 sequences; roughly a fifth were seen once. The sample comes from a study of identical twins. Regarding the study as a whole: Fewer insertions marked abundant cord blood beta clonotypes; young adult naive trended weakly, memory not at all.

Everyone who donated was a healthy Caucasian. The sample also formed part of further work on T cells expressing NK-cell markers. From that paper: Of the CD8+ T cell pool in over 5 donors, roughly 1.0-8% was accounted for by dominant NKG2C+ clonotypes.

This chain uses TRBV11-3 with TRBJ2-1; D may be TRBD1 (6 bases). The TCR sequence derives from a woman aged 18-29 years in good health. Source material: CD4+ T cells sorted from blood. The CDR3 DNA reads TGTGCCAGCAGCCCGACAGGTAACTACAATGAGCAGTTCTTC. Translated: CASSPTGNYNEQFF. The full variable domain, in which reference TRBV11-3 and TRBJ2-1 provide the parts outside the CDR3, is EAGVVQSPRYKIIEKKQPVAFWCNPISGHNTLYWYLQNLGQGPELLIRYENEEAVDDSQLPKDRFSAERLKGVDSTLKIQPAELGDSAVYLCASSPTGNYNEQFFGPGTRLTVL.